This T cell receptor beta chain was sequenced for a study of T-cell memory formation after mild COVID-19. Study background: Among the donors, TCR clusters were largely specific to each donor.

Notes on this clonotype: Antigen unknown.

Points from the study as a whole: Memory cells collected pre-infection included some clones that later responded, suggesting cross-reactive memory joined.

The V gene lost 7 bases and the J gene lost 2 bases, with 15 bases spanning the gap. The CDR3 is 14 residues long. Looked up from germline, CDR1 is SEHNR and CDR2 is FQNEAQ (reference sequence). TCRdb redid the calling of the 5' RACE reads with MiXCR, one entry per CDR3 protein. The sample yields 450,000 to 700,000 distinct CDR3 sequences, more than 15% seen once. The clonotype comes from an adult woman who had mild COVID-19 (a few samples of this study predate the infection). Cell type and time point are not known. The sample comprised PBMCs or a T cell subset sorted from them (not recorded which). This chain uses TRBV7-9 with TRBJ2-7, with D tentatively TRBD1 (6 bases). The CDR3 DNA reads as TGTGCCAGCACCACGGACAGAACCCCCTACGAGCAGTACTTC. Encoded protein: CASTTDRTPYEQYF.